This T cell receptor beta chain was identified during a study of CD8+CD57+ T cells in acquired aplastic anemia. CDR1 is LGHDT, CDR2 YNNKEL, per germline (reference sequence). This CDR3 comprises 14 residues. Overall study results and limits: The study found no significant CD8+ Simpson's diversity difference between patients and controls.

Patients chosen for sequencing had shown CD8+CD57+ cell expansion by flow cytometry. A word on this clonotype: The antigen is undetermined. The junction departs from the called germline gene at one end, perhaps through a read error.

CDR3 and TCR beta VDJ profiling relied on genomic DNA as the template. One entry per CDR3 protein results from TCRdb running MiXCR on the reads. The data show 160,000 or so distinct CDR3 sequences, around half seen once. The sequenced sample consisted of sorted CD4+, CD8+, or CD8+CD57+ T cells (not recorded which) from PBMCs. The chain uses TRBV3-1 and TRBJ2-2; D could derive from TRBD1 or TRBD2 (5 bases each). The TCR sequence derives from a human donor with aplastic anemia. Here the CDR3 reads CASSQDWGSGELLF. CDR3 nucleotide sequence: TGTGCCAGCAGCCAAGATTGGGGGTCCGGGGAGCTGCTTTTT.